Listed below are T cell receptor beta chains from one sample, sequenced in a study of radiation and T cells in renal cell carcinoma. Assay: immunoSEQ multiplex PCR; the TCRdb copy retains only in-frame clones and omits some. The sample has approximately 92,000 clones; approximately 86% are singletons. Specimen: blood, collected from a patient whose treatment included radiotherapy and nephrectomy. The receptor set was obtained from a man in his forties or fifties with renal cell carcinoma. The CDR3 runs from the conserved cysteine through the conserved F or W. D genes are given only for firm matches. Clone size is given for some rows only: seen once, a few or many times, or a class if the clone is expanded.

clone size: NA
J gene: TRBJ1-4
V gene: TRBV5-1
D gene: TRBD1
CDR3 DNA: TGCGCCAGCAGCCTGGCGACAGGGACTAATGAAAAACTGTTTTTT
CDR3 protein: CASSLATGTNEKLFF

clone size: NA
J gene: TRBJ2-1
V gene: TRBV6-1
D gene: NA
CDR3 DNA: TGTGCCAGCAGTGAAGGAACGGGGGCGGGAGTCAATGAGCAGTTCTTC
CDR3 protein: CASSEGTGAGVNEQFF

clone size: NA
J gene: TRBJ1-1
V gene: TRBV11-1
D gene: TRBD1
CDR3 DNA: TGTGCCAGCAGCCCAGGGGGGAGGACTGAAGCTTTCTTT
CDR3 protein: CASSPGGRTEAFF

clone size: NA
J gene: TRBJ2-7
V gene: TRBV27
D gene: NA
CDR3 DNA: TGTGCCAGCAGACACGAGCAGTACTTC
CDR3 protein: CASRHEQYF

clone size: NA
J gene: TRBJ2-5
V gene: TRBV6-5
D gene: NA
CDR3 DNA: TGTGCCAGCACCAGCCGGACGGAGACCCAGTACTTC
CDR3 protein: CASTSRTETQYF

clone size: once
J gene: TRBJ2-7
V gene: TRBV5-1
D gene: TRBD1
CDR3 DNA: TGCGCCAGCAGCTTGGCCCCGGGACAGTTGACCTACGAGCAGTACTTC
CDR3 protein: CASSLAPGQLTYEQYF

clone size: NA
J gene: TRBJ2-7
V gene: TRBV27
D gene: NA
CDR3 DNA: TGTGCCAGCAGGGGGATCTCCTACGAGCAGTACTTC
CDR3 protein: CASRGISYEQYF

clone size: NA
J gene: TRBJ1-5
V gene: TRBV5-1
D gene: NA
CDR3 DNA: TGCGCCAGCAGCTTGTATGCAGGGGATCAGCCCCAGCATTTT
CDR3 protein: CASSLYAGDQPQHF

clone size: NA
J gene: TRBJ2-5
V gene: TRBV27
D gene: NA
CDR3 DNA: TGTGCCAGCAGTTATCTGGGAGAGCAAGAGACCCAGTACTTC
CDR3 protein: CASSYLGEQETQYF

clone size: NA
J gene: TRBJ1-1
V gene: TRBV7-2
D gene: NA
CDR3 DNA: TGTGCCAGCACCGAGAGTCAGGCGAACACTGAAGCTTTCTTT
CDR3 protein: CASTESQANTEAFF

clone size: NA
J gene: TRBJ2-3
V gene: TRBV5-1
D gene: NA
CDR3 DNA: TGCGCCAGCAGCTGGGTTGGGGTTGCTAGCACAGATACGCAGTATTTT
CDR3 protein: CASSWVGVASTDTQYF

clone size: NA
J gene: TRBJ2-3
V gene: TRBV6-5
D gene: NA
CDR3 DNA: TGTGCCAGCAGTTTCAGGGATGAGGGCACAGATACGCAGTATTTT
CDR3 protein: CASSFRDEGTDTQYF

clone size: NA
J gene: TRBJ2-7
V gene: TRBV15
D gene: TRBD2
CDR3 DNA: TGTGCCACCAGCAGAGAACCTAGCGGAGACTACGAGCAGTACTTC
CDR3 protein: CATSREPSGDYEQYF

clone size: NA
J gene: TRBJ2-1
V gene: TRBV7-2
D gene: TRBD2
CDR3 DNA: TGTGCCAGCAGCTCCCAGCGGGGGAGCTCCTACAATGAGCAGTTCTTC
CDR3 protein: CASSSQRGSSYNEQFF

clone size: NA
J gene: TRBJ2-7
V gene: TRBV27
D gene: TRBD1
CDR3 DNA: TGTGCCAGCAGTTCGAGGGGACAGGGGAATCGGTACTACGAGCAGTACTTC
CDR3 protein: CASSSRGQGNRYYEQYF

clone size: NA
J gene: TRBJ1-4
V gene: TRBV5-1
D gene: TRBD1
CDR3 DNA: TGCGCCAGCAGCTTGGGACAGGGTGCAACTAATGAAAAACTGTTTTTT
CDR3 protein: CASSLGQGATNEKLFF

clone size: NA
J gene: TRBJ2-1
V gene: TRBV10-3
D gene: TRBD2
CDR3 DNA: TGTGCCATCAGTGAGGGTTGGCGGGAGTCTGGCAATGAGCAGTTCTTC
CDR3 protein: CAISEGWRESGNEQFF

clone size: few
J gene: TRBJ1-1
V gene: TRBV29-1
D gene: NA
CDR3 DNA: TGCAGCGTTGAAGAAATAAGTGGAAATACTGAAGCTTTCTTT
CDR3 protein: CSVEEISGNTEAFF

clone size: NA
J gene: TRBJ2-7
V gene: TRBV21-1
D gene: NA
CDR3 DNA: TGTGCCAGCAGCAAAGAAGGGGGACTAGCGGGAGGCCCGGTCTACGAGCAGTACTTC
CDR3 protein: CASSKEGGLAGGPVYEQYF

clone size: NA
J gene: TRBJ1-2
V gene: TRBV7-2
D gene: NA
CDR3 DNA: TGTGCCAGCAGCTTAGGCTACAGAACACGAGGCTACACCTTC
CDR3 protein: CASSLGYRTRGYTF

clone size: NA
J gene: TRBJ1-1
V gene: TRBV12-5
D gene: NA
CDR3 DNA: TGTGCTAGTGGTTTGGCCCCCATGTCGAGTAGGGTAACTGAAGCTTTCTTT
CDR3 protein: CASGLAPMSSRVTEAFF

clone size: few
J gene: TRBJ2-6
V gene: TRBV5-1
D gene: NA
CDR3 DNA: TGCGCCAGCAGCTTGTACGGCCAAAGCTCTGGGGCCAACGTCCTGACTTTC
CDR3 protein: CASSLYGQSSGANVLTF

clone size: NA
J gene: TRBJ2-2
V gene: TRBV25-1
D gene: NA
CDR3 DNA: TGTGCCAGCAGTGAAGAGGGAACAGCGAACACCGGGGAGCTGTTTTTT
CDR3 protein: CASSEEGTANTGELFF

clone size: NA
J gene: TRBJ1-1
V gene: TRBV11-3
D gene: NA
CDR3 DNA: TGTGCCAGCAGCTTAGTGGGGGACACTGAAGCTTTCTTT
CDR3 protein: CASSLVGDTEAFF

clone size: NA
J gene: TRBJ2-7
V gene: TRBV5-1
D gene: NA
CDR3 DNA: TGCGCCAGCAGCTTCGGGAGCTCCTACGAGCAGTACTTC
CDR3 protein: CASSFGSSYEQYF

clone size: NA
J gene: TRBJ2-2
V gene: TRBV29-1
D gene: NA
CDR3 DNA: TGCAGCGTTGAAGAACAGAATTCGAACACCGGGGAGCTGTTTTTT
CDR3 protein: CSVEEQNSNTGELFF